This passage covers 13 T cell receptor beta chains from one sample sequenced in a study of T cells in Graves' hyperthyroidism and ophthalmopathy. From RNA transcripts, TCR beta CDR3 regions were amplified. Carried out on the TCR CDR3, a first-round RT-PCR used the HTBI primer set. TCRdb re-derived calls from the multiplex PCR reads in MiXCR, one entry per CDR3 protein. This sample has over 700,000 distinct CDR3 sequences; 35% occur once, and the top ten carry around 30%. Specimen: blood. The origin of the receptors is a woman between 40 and 50 years old with Graves' hyperthyroidism.

This clonotype was observed at least ten times. The V and J genes are TRBV2 and TRBJ1-3; maybe TRBD1 (5 bases). CDR1 is SNHLY and CDR2 is FYNNEI in the germline V gene. Trimming shortened V by 1 base and J by 4 bases, and 14 bases separated the two germline ends. CDR3 length: 16 amino acids. CDR3 amino acids: CASSEVGPARGNTIYF. Written as DNA, the CDR3 is TGTGCCAGCAGTGAAGTGGGGCCGGCACGGGGAAACACCATATATTTT.

This clonotype was observed many times. The V and J genes are TRBV25-1 and TRBJ1-2; TRBD1 matches at 8 bases. The CDR3 is 14 amino acids. CDR1 and CDR2 (germline): MGHDK, SYGVNS. After removal of 7 bases from V and 4 bases from J, the junction contained 8 bases not matched to a gene. CDR3 amino acids: CASKRTGLIYGYTF. The DNA for the CDR3 is TGTGCCAGCAAAAGGACAGGGCTTATCTATGGCTACACCTTC.

This rearrangement joins TRBV15 to TRBJ2-5, with 16 positions matching TRBD2. This CDR3 spans 18 amino acids. Unmatched junction bases numbered 9, after V lost 3 bases and J lost 5 bases. The germline CDR1 and CDR2 sequences are LNHNV and YYDKDF (reference sequence). The CDR3 sequence: CATSSKGLAGGPGETQYF. DNA of the CDR3: TGTGCCACCAGCAGTAAGGGACTAGCGGGAGGGCCAGGCGAGACCCAGTACTTC.

This clonotype was recorded a few times. This chain joins TRBV12-3 or TRBV12-4 and TRBJ1-4; no definite D call. The CDR3 contains 16 residues. The V end was cut by 5 bases, the J end by 4 bases, with 17 bases between. CDR3 nucleotide sequence: TGTGCCAGCAGTAGCCCCCGGGAGACCCATAATGAAAAACTGTTTTTT. Its protein product is CASSSPRETHNEKLFF.

As to this clonotype: A much bigger clone sits one base away, suggesting this may be a read error. The genes are TRBV7-8 and TRBJ2-7; D is uncertain. Germline assignment: CDR1 SGHVS and CDR2 FQNEAQ. CDR3 length: 14 residues. V lost 5 bases to trimming and J lost 2 bases, with 13 bases between them. This CDR3 is CASSPEARTYEQYF. The CDR3 DNA reads as TGTGCCAGCAGCCCTGAGGCAAGAACCTACGAGCAGTACTTC.

The rearrangement uses TRBV5-6 and TRBJ2-7; no clear D gene. Per the germline V gene, CDR1 is SGHDT and CDR2 is YYEEEE. Trimming stripped 4 bases from V and 2 bases from J, with 19 bases between. The CDR3 consists of 16 residues. The CDR3 loop is CASSLRPEQGPYEQYF. CDR3 bases: TGTGCCAGCAGCCTCCGACCGGAACAAGGACCCTACGAGCAGTACTTC.

The chain employs TRBV2 and TRBJ1-1; perhaps TRBD1 as D (6 bases). Trimming left V 5 bases short and J 0 bases short, with 22 bases between. Germline V gene data show CDR1 as SNHLY and CDR2 as FYNNEI. The CDR3 is made up of 18 amino acids. The CDR3 region has the DNA TGTGCCAGCAGTTTATTGTTAGGGGGTGGAATGCTGAACACTGAAGCTTTCTTT. It codes for CASSLLLGGGMLNTEAFF.

V is TRBV6-6 and J is TRBJ1-2; weak D call: TRBD1 (5 bases). CDR3 length: 14 amino acids. Trimming took off 0 bases at V and 6 bases at J, with 11 bases between the two ends. Looked up from germline, CDR1 is MNHNY and CDR2 is SVGAGI (reference sequence). The CDR3 loop is CASSYSIGEHGYTF. The DNA of the CDR3 is TGTGCCAGCAGTTACTCGATAGGGGAACATGGCTACACCTTC.

The table lists this clonotype with a few counts. V usage is TRBV7-9 and J usage is TRBJ2-6; 9 bases line up with TRBD1. Germline V gene data show CDR1 as SEHNR and CDR2 as FQNEAQ (reference sequence). Germline trimming cut 5 bases from V and 0 bases from J; bases unmatched to any gene: 20. The CDR3 is 22 amino acids. This CDR3 reads CASSPLGQGGSWGLSGANVLTF. The CDR3 nucleotides are TGTGCCAGCAGCCCGTTGGGACAGGGAGGGTCCTGGGGCCTCTCTGGGGCCAACGTCCTGACTTTC.

As regards this clonotype: At one end, the junction sequence differs from germline, possibly due to a read error. The CDR3 DNA is TGCGCCAGCAGCCAAGAATGGGAAGCGGGAGAAGAGACCCAGTACTTC. It yields the protein CASSQEWEAGEETQYF. The gene calls are TRBV7-2 and TRBJ2-5; 8 bases align to TRBD2. CDR3 size: 16 residues. CDR1 and CDR2 from the germline V gene are SGHTA and FQGNSA.

The chain recombines TRBV2 with TRBJ1-1; D is ambiguous. V lost 10 bases and J lost 7, with 10 bases in between. Germline CDR1 and CDR2: SNHLY and FYNNEI. The CDR3 is 10 residues long. CDR3 region: CATSDGEAFF. The CDR3 DNA is TGTGCCACCTCTGACGGTGAAGCTTTCTTT.

On this clonotype: This may be a read error, as it is one base from a much larger clone. The chain has TRBV20-1 and TRBJ1-3; D remains unclear. The CDR3 length is 13 residues. Germline V gene data show CDR1 as DFQATT and CDR2 as SNEGSKA (reference sequence). The V end lost 3 bases, the J end lost 1 base, and 7 bases lay between the germline ends. CDR3 in amino acids: CSASVASGNTIYF. CDR3 DNA sequence: TGCAGTGCTAGTGTTGCGTCTGGAAACACCATATATTTT.

This CDR3 is CSVESDTGGYTF. CDR3 DNA sequence: TGCAGCGTTGAATCGGACACAGGCGGCTACACCTTC. This chain joins TRBV29-1 and TRBJ1-2; tentatively, D is TRBD1 (5 bases). Germline values: CDR1 SQVTM, CDR2 ANQGSEA. The germline V and J ends were trimmed by 2 bases and 8 bases, with 12 bases remaining between them. The CDR3 extends over 12 amino acids.